Shown below are 14 T cell receptor beta chains from a single sample sequenced in a study of OX40 agonist ivuxolimab in advanced cancers. Profiling relied on immunoSEQ multiplex PCR, and the TCRdb table lists in-frame clones only, not all of them. The sample holds about 60,000 clones, about four fifths seen once. Here the sequenced sample was CD4+ or CD8+ T cells sorted from blood, taken in a trial of the OX40 agonist ivuxolimab. These receptors originate from an adult with an advanced solid tumor such as melanoma, head and neck, liver or kidney cancer.

The chain carries TRBV4-1 and TRBJ2-7, with D perhaps matching TRBD1 or TRBD2 (7 bases each). V lost 3 bases to trimming and J lost 2 bases, with 17 bases between them. Germline CDR1 is MGHRA and CDR2 is YSYEKL. This CDR3 is built from 16 residues. The CDR3 is CASSQDTGEGPYEQYF. CDR3 DNA: TGCGCCAGCAGCCAGGATACAGGGGAGGGACCCTACGAGCAGTACTTC.

The chain joins TRBV7-7 to TRBJ2-5, with D hard to call. Germline CDR1 is SSHAT and CDR2 is FNYEAQ (reference sequence). Trimming removed 1 base at V and 0 bases at J, with 0 bases between. This CDR3 contains 12 residues. In DNA, the CDR3 is TGTGCCAGCAGCTTAGACCAAGAGACCCAGTACTTC. Translation gives CASSLDQETQYF.

This clone appeared once. The chain carries TRBV13 and TRBJ2-1, with 14 bases matching TRBD2. The V gene's germline CDR1 is PRHDT and CDR2 FYEKMQ (reference sequence). This CDR3 is built from 18 residues. With V trimmed by 6 bases and J by 7 bases, 14 bases remained unmatched. This CDR3 reads CASRKTGTSGSRSNEQFF. CDR3 DNA: TGTGCCAGCAGGAAAACCGGGACTAGCGGGAGTAGGTCGAATGAGCAGTTCTTC.

This chain uses TRBV11-2 with TRBJ2-5; the match to TRBD2 covers 14 bases. Losses at the gene ends were 5 bases for V and 4 bases for J; bases not matched to a gene: 6. From germline, CDR1 is SGHAT and CDR2 FQNNGV. The CDR3 totals 16 residues. The DNA for the CDR3 is TGTGCCAGCAGCCCGGGGACTAGCGGGAGCGGAGAGACCCAGTACTTC. It specifies CASSPGTSGSGETQYF.

The rearrangement uses TRBV5-1 and TRBJ2-6, with 8 bases identical to TRBD1. From germline, CDR1 is SGHRS and CDR2 YFSETQ. Trimming cost V 4 bases and J 3 bases; bases outside gene matches: 9. The CDR3 extends over 17 amino acids. In DNA, the CDR3 is TGCGCCAGCAGCGAGTACGGACAGGGAGTTGGGGCCAACGTCCTGACTTTC. Its translation is CASSEYGQGVGANVLTF.

This chain uses TRBV6-6 with TRBJ1-3; tentatively, D is TRBD1 (6 bases). From germline, CDR1 is MNHNY and CDR2 SVGAGI (reference sequence). The CDR3 totals 16 residues. V shed 0 bases and J shed 6 bases, with 15 bases lying between them. The CDR3 DNA sequence: TGTGCCAGCAGTTACTCCTCCGGGGGGCTGATAAACACCATATATTTT. This translates into CASSYSSGGLINTIYF.

The chain recombines TRBV12-5 with TRBJ2-2, with 14 positions matching TRBD2. J gave up 9 bases and V 5 bases, and 5 bases lay outside the gene matches. The CDR3 runs to 15 residues. Germline V gene sequence: CDR1 LGHNT, CDR2 FRNRAP. The CDR3 reads CASGGLAGGLRELFF. DNA for the CDR3: TGTGCTAGTGGTGGACTAGCGGGAGGTTTACGGGAGCTGTTTTTT.

The rearrangement links TRBV6-5 to TRBJ1-6, with TRBD1 matching 10 bases. V lost 7 bases to trimming and J lost 10 bases; unmatched junction nucleotides: 7. Looked up from germline, CDR1 is MNHEY and CDR2 is SVGAGI. CDR3 length: 14 amino acids. The CDR3 nucleotides are TGTGCCAGCACCGGGGACAGGGGAGGATCACCCCTCCACTTT. Translation gives CASTGDRGGSPLHF.

This rearrangement joins TRBV18 to TRBJ2-3; D not certain. The CDR3 covers 11 residues. Germline CDR1 is KGHSH and CDR2 is LQKENI. V was trimmed by 2 bases and J by 5 bases, leaving 2 bases between them. The CDR3 here is CASSPEDTQYF. CDR3 nucleotide sequence: TGTGCCAGCTCACCAGAAGATACGCAGTATTTT.

This clone was observed a handful of times. The chain couples TRBV29-1 to TRBJ2-1, with 8 bases fitting TRBD1. The germline V gene has CDR1 SQVTM and CDR2 ANQGSEA. CDR3 length: 16 residues. Trimming at V came to 4 bases and at J to 7 bases, leaving 15 bases not matched to a gene. The CDR3 DNA sequence: TGCAGCGTTGGCACAATCAGGGGGCGCAGGTCTAATGAGCAGTTCTTC. It translates to CSVGTIRGRRSNEQFF.

This chain links TRBV7-9 with TRBJ2-1; no firm D call. CDR1 is SEHNR and CDR2 is FQNEAQ in the germline V gene (reference sequence). This CDR3 is built from 13 residues. V lost 6 bases and J 6 bases, leaving 12 bases between the germline ends. The CDR3 bases are TGTGCCAGCAGTTCCATTGGGTCCAATGAGCAGTTCTTC. This sequence encodes CASSSIGSNEQFF.

V and J are TRBV7-2 and TRBJ1-2, with 9 bases identical to TRBD1. Germline-derived CDR1 and CDR2 are SGHTA and FQGNSA. V lost 6 bases and J lost 4; bases outside the gene matches: 9. This CDR3 has 15 residues. As DNA, the CDR3 is TGTGCCAGCAGACCACCGACAGGGGGAATCTATGGCTACACCTTC. Amino acid sequence: CASRPPTGGIYGYTF.

The V gene is TRBV15, the J gene TRBJ2-7, with 11 bases identical to TRBD2. The CDR3 totals 15 residues. Germline V gene lookup returns CDR1 LNHNV and CDR2 YYDKDF (reference sequence). V trimming: 0 bases; J trimming: 5 bases; junction bases outside the gene matches: 3. The CDR3 DNA is TGTGCCACCAGCAGAGAAACTAGCGGGAGCGACGAGCAGTACTTC. Amino acids: CATSRETSGSDEQYF.

The chain joins TRBV6-6 to TRBJ2-1, with D unresolved. The ends were cut back, 0 bases at V and 8 bases at J, with 8 bases in the middle. This CDR3 has 13 residues. The germline CDR1 and CDR2 sequences are MNHNY and SVGAGI (reference sequence). The CDR3 spells CASSYSPGDEQFF. The CDR3 DNA sequence: TGTGCCAGCAGTTACTCACCTGGTGATGAGCAGTTCTTC.